Following are 30 T cell receptor beta chains from one sample sequenced in a study of radiotherapy plus CTLA-4 blockade in lung cancer listed by TCRdb under 2018. Library method: the immunoSEQ multiplex PCR assay. Sourced from immuneACCESS, this table was stored by TCRdb with only in-frame sequences that have V and J called. A share of the clones is absent; for the studies checked, an unresolved V gene accounts for under half, and the remainder has no known explanation. The sample table holds 40,000 to 60,000 clones, of which 82% were seen once. About 3.3% of the sample lies in the top ten. Here the sequenced sample was peripheral blood, taken from a patient treated with radiotherapy plus ipilimumab. These TCRs come from a human donor with non-small cell lung cancer who had stable disease on radiotherapy plus ipilimumab.

This chain uses TRBV7-2 with TRBJ2-7; tentatively, D is TRBD2 (6 bases). Germline loops: CDR1 SGHTA, CDR2 FQGNSA. The CDR3 consists of 14 residues. The V end lost 5 bases, the J end lost 0 bases, and 11 bases lay between the germline ends. Here the CDR3 DNA reads TGTGCCAGCAGCCGTCCCGGGAGCTCCTACGAGCAGTACTTC. Amino acid sequence: CASSRPGSSYEQYF.

This chain joins TRBV18 and TRBJ2-2; TRBD2 matches 7 bases. This CDR3 is built from 17 residues. V trimming: 5 bases; J trimming: 2 bases; junction bases outside the gene matches: 11. The germline V gene encodes CDR1 KGHSH and CDR2 LQKENI. CDR3 in DNA: TGTGCCAGCTCATCTTATGTGCGGGGGACCAACACCGGGGAGCTGTTTTTT. It codes for CASSSYVRGTNTGELFF.

The chain combines TRBV7-9 with TRBJ2-7; a weak D match, TRBD1 (6 bases). Trimming stripped 5 bases from V and 6 bases from J, with 17 bases between. Germline CDR1 SEHNR, CDR2 FQNEAQ (reference sequence). This CDR3 is 14 amino acids long. The CDR3 here is CASSVQGNSREQYF. The CDR3 nucleotides are TGTGCCAGCAGCGTACAGGGTAATTCTCGCGAGCAGTACTTC.

The chain joins TRBV4-1 to TRBJ2-3, with a tentative D call TRBD1 (6 bases). Germline V gives CDR1 MGHRA, CDR2 YSYEKL. The V gene lost 1 base and the J gene lost 1 base, with 12 bases spanning the gap. The CDR3 spans 16 residues. CDR3 residues: CASSQVDRRGTDTQYF. CDR3 nucleotides: TGCGCCAGCAGCCAAGTAGACAGGAGAGGCACAGATACGCAGTATTTT.

V usage is TRBV7-9 and J usage is TRBJ2-7; D may be TRBD2 (6 bases). The CDR3 sequence is 16 residues long. The V gene's germline CDR1 is SEHNR and CDR2 FQNEAQ (reference sequence). Deletions cut 4 bases from V and 3 bases from J, with 19 bases between. The CDR3 reads CASSSPVAGTLYEQYF. CDR3 in DNA: TGTGCCAGCAGCTCTCCGGTGGCGGGAACCCTCTACGAGCAGTACTTC.

Of note for this clone: The same CDR3 arises from other DNA sequences in this sample as well. The J gene is TRBJ1-2, the V gene TRBV28; TRBD1 aligns across 12 bases. Germline CDR1 reads MDHEN; CDR2 reads SYDVKM. This CDR3 has 15 residues. Trimming took 3 bases from V and 5 from J; bases not matched to a gene: 4. This CDR3 is CASSFPGQGAYGYTF. The CDR3 region has the DNA TGTGCCAGCAGTTTCCCGGGACAGGGGGCTTATGGCTACACCTTC.

The chain combines TRBV5-1 with TRBJ2-1, with 10 bases fitting TRBD2. Trimming cost V 1 base and J 6 bases; bases outside gene matches: 4. The CDR3 runs to 15 residues. CDR1 is SGHRS and CDR2 is YFSETQ in the germline V gene. CDR3 sequence: CASSLWSGRANEQFF. The CDR3 nucleotides read TGCGCCAGCAGCTTGTGGAGCGGGAGGGCCAATGAGCAGTTCTTC. Together with reference TRBV5-1 and TRBJ2-1, the CDR3 gives the full variable domain: KAGVTQTPRYLIKTRGQQVTLSCSPISGHRSVSWYQQTPGQGLQFLFEYFSETQRNKGNFPGRFSGRQFSNSRSEMNVSTLELGDSALYLCASSLWSGRANEQFFGPGTRLTVL.

The chain links TRBV19 to TRBJ1-2, with 8 bases that match TRBD1. The germline gives CDR1 LNHDA, CDR2 SQIVND (reference sequence). This CDR3 spans 15 amino acids. The junction had 10 bases not matched to a gene; V was cut back by 5 bases and J by 5 bases. CDR3 loop: CASSSTGQGGYGYTF. CDR3 nucleotide sequence: TGTGCCAGTAGTTCTACTGGACAGGGAGGATATGGCTACACCTTC.

This chain uses TRBV2 with TRBJ1-5; D is unresolved. V gave up 6 bases and J gave up 3 bases, with 12 bases separating them. Germline values: CDR1 SNHLY, CDR2 FYNNEI. This CDR3 has 14 amino acids. The CDR3 protein is CASSQEGFNQPQHF. CDR3 bases: TGTGCCAGCAGCCAAGAGGGTTTCAATCAGCCCCAGCATTTT.

The chain links TRBV7-9 to TRBJ1-1, with 10 bases lining up with TRBD1. This CDR3 spans 15 amino acids. V was clipped by 5 bases and J by 5 bases; unmatched bases: 8. CDR1 and CDR2 from the germline V gene are SEHNR and FQNEAQ (reference sequence). The CDR3 loop is CASSQWRDRGTEAFF. The CDR3 DNA reads TGTGCCAGCAGCCAGTGGCGGGACAGGGGTACTGAAGCTTTCTTT.

This clone turned up a few times. The chain employs TRBV13 and TRBJ2-7; 8 nucleotides align to TRBD2. The CDR3 spans 14 residues. After removal of 6 bases from V and 2 bases from J, the junction contained 6 bases not matched to a gene. Germline CDR1 reads PRHDT; CDR2 reads FYEKMQ (reference sequence). The CDR3 protein is CASRRSGGTYEQYF. In DNA, the CDR3 is TGTGCCAGCAGAAGAAGCGGGGGAACCTACGAGCAGTACTTC.

This chain uses TRBV27 with TRBJ2-7, with 9 nucleotides matching TRBD1. The trim removed 6 bases at V and 3 bases at J, leaving 9 bases unmatched. CDR1 and CDR2 (germline): MNHEY, SMNVEV (reference sequence). This CDR3 has 15 amino acids. The CDR3 is CASSPHRGQFYEQYF. The CDR3 nucleotides read TGTGCCAGCAGCCCTCACAGGGGGCAATTCTACGAGCAGTACTTC.

The rearrangement uses TRBV7-2 and TRBJ2-5; the match to TRBD2 covers 10 bases. This CDR3 has 14 residues. CDR1 SGHTA and CDR2 FQGNSA come from the germline V gene. V lost 5 bases, J lost 5 bases, and 5 bases stayed unmatched. In nucleotides, the CDR3 is TGTGCCAGCAGCCGATCGGGACTAGCGGAGACCCAGTACTTC. This sequence encodes CASSRSGLAETQYF. The entire variable domain, with the rest obtained from reference TRBV7-2 and TRBJ2-5, is as follows: GAGVSQSPSNKVTEKGKDVELRCDPISGHTALYWYRQSLGQGLEFLIYFQGNSAPDKSGLPSDRFSAERTGGSVSTLTIQRTQQEDSAVYLCASSRSGLAETQYFGPGTRLLVL.

The chain links TRBV2 to TRBJ2-6, with a possible D match to TRBD1 (6 bases). This CDR3 comprises 16 residues. The V end was cut by 8 bases, the J end by 0 bases, with 14 bases between. Germline CDR1 reads SNHLY; CDR2 reads FYNNEI. CDR3 coding DNA: TGTGCCAGCGGACCCGGGACACACTCTGGGGCCAACGTCCTGACTTTC. The encoded protein is CASGPGTHSGANVLTF.

J is TRBJ2-5 and V is TRBV27; 8 nucleotides match TRBD1. The DNA matches TRBJ2-7 better at its end, which makes the J call doubtful. The CDR3 extends over 15 amino acids. CDR1 and CDR2 from the germline V gene are MNHEY and SMNVEV (reference sequence). In DNA, the CDR3 is TGTGCCAGCAGTCCGAACAGGGGGATGGATTACGAGCAGTACTTC. Residues: CASSPNRGMDYEQYF.

J is TRBJ1-1 and V is TRBV6-5, with D unclear. The CDR3 runs 12 residues. CDR1 is MNHEY, CDR2 SVGAGI, per germline. Trimming cost V 5 bases and J 2 bases, with 6 bases left between them. CDR3 nucleotide sequence: TGTGCCAGCAGTCCCGGTAACACTGAAGCTTTCTTT. The encoded protein is CASSPGNTEAFF.

This clone was seen a few times. The chain employs TRBV2 and TRBJ2-7, with 8 bases lining up with TRBD1. Germline V gene lookup returns CDR1 SNHLY and CDR2 FYNNEI. J gave up 3 bases and V 6 bases, and 7 bases lay outside the gene matches. The CDR3 totals 14 residues. The DNA of the CDR3 is TGTGCCAGCAGGACCTTGACAGGGGTCTACGAGCAGTACTTC. Translated, it gives CASRTLTGVYEQYF.

The gene calls are TRBV9 and TRBJ2-3; tentative D call: TRBD1 (6 bases). The V gene's germline CDR1 is SGDLS and CDR2 YYNGEE. There are 18 residues in the CDR3. Trimming pared 0 bases from V and 2 bases from J, leaving 19 bases between. The CDR3 is CASSVELLQGTTTDTQYF. CDR3 DNA: TGTGCCAGCAGCGTAGAACTCCTGCAGGGGACCACCACAGATACGCAGTATTTT. Supplemented by reference TRBV9 and TRBJ2-3, the full variable domain reads DSGVTQTPKHLITATGQRVTLRCSPRSGDLSVYWYQQSLDQGLQFLIQYYNGEERAKGNILERFSAQQFPDLHSELNLSSLELGDSALYFCASSVELLQGTTTDTQYFGPGTRLTVL.

The V and J genes are TRBV7-2 and TRBJ2-2, with D unresolved. The CDR3 loop spans 17 amino acids. CDR1 is SGHTA, CDR2 FQGNSA, per germline. Trimming took 2 bases from V and 4 from J, leaving 17 bases between them. The CDR3 sequence: CASSLTLSPRFTGELFF. In DNA, the CDR3 is TGTGCCAGCAGCTTAACGTTGTCCCCGAGGTTCACCGGGGAGCTGTTTTTT. Complete variable domain (other parts from reference TRBV7-2 and TRBJ2-2): GAGVSQSPSNKVTEKGKDVELRCDPISGHTALYWYRQSLGQGLEFLIYFQGNSAPDKSGLPSDRFSAERTGGSVSTLTIQRTQQEDSAVYLCASSLTLSPRFTGELFFGEGSRLTVL.

This chain uses TRBV5-1 with TRBJ2-7; 7 bases are shared with TRBD1. The V gene's germline CDR1 is SGHRS and CDR2 YFSETQ. V lost 3 bases and J lost 2; bases outside the gene matches: 2. The CDR3 is made up of 13 amino acids. Here the CDR3 DNA reads TGCGCCAGCAGCTGGGGGACAGCCTACGAGCAGTACTTC. This codes for CASSWGTAYEQYF.

This rearrangement joins TRBV30 to TRBJ1-1; D is ambiguous. CDR3 size: 12 residues. The V gene lost 4 bases and the J gene lost 1 base, with 7 bases spanning the gap. CDR1 GTSNPN and CDR2 SVGIG come from the germline V gene (reference sequence). The CDR3 protein is CAWNPGNTEAFF. The CDR3 nucleotides are TGTGCCTGGAATCCAGGGAACACTGAAGCTTTCTTT.

The rearrangement links TRBV2 to TRBJ2-7; D possibly corresponds to TRBD2 (5 bases). Trimming cost V 3 bases and J 3 bases, with 9 bases left between them. This CDR3 comprises 13 residues. Germline values: CDR1 SNHLY, CDR2 FYNNEI. This chain's CDR3 is CASSDRGFYEQYF. CDR3 coding DNA: TGTGCCAGCAGTGATCGCGGGTTCTACGAGCAGTACTTC.

J is TRBJ2-3 and V is TRBV2, with 10 nucleotides matching TRBD2. The V and J ends lost 6 bases and 2 bases, in that order; junction bases with no gene match: 5. Germline V gene sequence: CDR1 SNHLY, CDR2 FYNNEI. This CDR3 has 15 residues. The CDR3 loop reads CASRRLAGPTDTQYF. The CDR3, as DNA: TGTGCCAGCAGGAGACTAGCGGGCCCCACAGATACGCAGTATTTT. The whole variable domain, remainder taken from reference TRBV2 and TRBJ2-3, is EPEVTQTPSHQVTQMGQEVILRCVPISNHLYFYWYRQILGQKVEFLVSFYNNEISEKSEIFDDQFSVERPDGSNFTLKIRSTKLEDSAMYFCASRRLAGPTDTQYFGPGTRLTVL.

This rearrangement joins TRBV20-1 to TRBJ2-7; possible D gene TRBD1, 5 bases. The CDR3 has 11 amino acids. Germline CDR1 DFQATT, CDR2 SNEGSKA (reference sequence). CDR3 bases: TGCAATATCAGGGAATTCTACGAGCAGTACTTC. This encodes CNIREFYEQYF.

This sequence joins TRBV19 and TRBJ1-2; 9 nucleotides agree with TRBD1. The length of the CDR3 is 13 residues. V lost 4 bases to trimming and J lost 6 bases; unmatched junction nucleotides: 3. Per the germline V gene, CDR1 is LNHDA and CDR2 is SQIVND (reference sequence). In nucleotides, the CDR3 is TGTGCCAGTAGTACGGACAGGGGTAATGGCTACACCTTC. Its protein product is CASSTDRGNGYTF.

The chain carries TRBV2 and TRBJ2-1, with TRBD2 identical over 7 bases. Trimming at V came to 8 bases and at J to 3 bases, leaving 10 bases not matched to a gene. Germline CDR1 reads SNHLY; CDR2 reads FYNNEI. The CDR3 has 15 residues. CDR3 DNA: TGTGCCAGCTACTACGGGACTAACTTCTACAATGAGCAGTTCTTC. It codes for CASYYGTNFYNEQFF.

The CDR3 bases are TGTGCCAGCAGCGCCGGGGTACAGTACGAGCAGTACTTC. Translating it yields CASSAGVQYEQYF. V usage is TRBV5-6 and J usage is TRBJ2-7, with a possible D match to TRBD2 (5 bases). The CDR3 runs to 13 residues. V lost 4 bases, J lost 4 bases, and 12 bases lay in between. Germline CDR1 SGHDT, CDR2 YYEEEE.

The chain links TRBV29-1 to TRBJ2-7; 12 bases map to TRBD2. The J segment lost 6 bases and the V segment lost 5 bases, leaving 11 bases of the junction unmatched. Germline V gene data show CDR1 as SQVTM and CDR2 as ANQGSEA. There are 15 residues in the CDR3. The DNA of the CDR3 is TGCAGCGTTTCAGGACTAGCGGGATCGTTGGGCGAGCAGTACTTC. Protein product: CSVSGLAGSLGEQYF.

In its sample, this clone was seen once. The rearrangement joins TRBV4-1 to TRBJ2-7, with D maybe TRBD2 (6 bases). CDR3 length: 15 residues. Germline CDR1 and CDR2: MGHRA and YSYEKL. V shed 0 bases and J shed 2 bases, with 11 bases lying between them. The CDR3 DNA reads as TGCGCCAGCAGCCAAGAGGGCGGGGAGGCCTACGAGCAGTACTTC. This gives the protein CASSQEGGEAYEQYF.

The CDR3 reads CASSSSTANYGYTF. DNA for the CDR3: TGTGCCAGCAGCAGTTCGACAGCTAACTATGGCTACACCTTC. The chain joins TRBV7-9 to TRBJ1-2, with D tentatively TRBD1 (5 bases). Germline CDR1 is SEHNR and CDR2 is FQNEAQ (reference sequence). This CDR3 has 14 residues. V lost 5 bases and J 0 bases, leaving 10 bases between the germline ends. The full variable domain, in which reference TRBV7-9 and TRBJ1-2 provide the parts outside the CDR3, is DTGVSQNPRHKITKRGQNVTFRCDPISEHNRLYWYRQTLGQGPEFLTYFQNEAQLEKSRLLSDRFSAERPKGSFSTLEIQRTEQGDSAMYLCASSSSTANYGYTFGSGTRLTVV.